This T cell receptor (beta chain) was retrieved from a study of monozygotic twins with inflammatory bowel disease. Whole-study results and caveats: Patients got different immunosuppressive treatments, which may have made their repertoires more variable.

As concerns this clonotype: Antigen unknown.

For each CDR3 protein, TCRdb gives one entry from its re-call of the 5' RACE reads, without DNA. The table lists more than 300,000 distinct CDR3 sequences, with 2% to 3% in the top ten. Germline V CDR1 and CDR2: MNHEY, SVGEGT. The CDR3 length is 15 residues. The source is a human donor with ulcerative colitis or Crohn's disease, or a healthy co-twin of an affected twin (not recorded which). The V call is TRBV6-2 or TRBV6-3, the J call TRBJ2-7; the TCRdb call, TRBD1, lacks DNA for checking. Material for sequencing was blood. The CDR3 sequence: CASSPAGTVDYEQYF.